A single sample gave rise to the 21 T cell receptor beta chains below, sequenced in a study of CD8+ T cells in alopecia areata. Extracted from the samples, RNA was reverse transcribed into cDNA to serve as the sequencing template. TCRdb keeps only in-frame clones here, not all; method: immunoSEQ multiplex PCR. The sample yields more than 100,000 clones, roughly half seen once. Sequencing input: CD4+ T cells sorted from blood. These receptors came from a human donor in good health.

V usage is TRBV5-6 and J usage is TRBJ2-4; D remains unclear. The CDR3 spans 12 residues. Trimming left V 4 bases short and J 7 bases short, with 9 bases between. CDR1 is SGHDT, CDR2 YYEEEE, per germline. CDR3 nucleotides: TGTGCCAGCAGCCGAGAACCCAACATTCAGTACTTC. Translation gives CASSREPNIQYF.

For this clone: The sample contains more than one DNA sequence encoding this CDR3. The CDR3 reads CASSEGQGNEKLFF. The CDR3 nucleotides are TGTGCCAGCAGTGAAGGGCAGGGTAATGAAAAACTGTTTTTT. This rearrangement joins TRBV2 to TRBJ1-4; maybe TRBD1 (5 bases). The CDR3 is 14 amino acids. From germline, CDR1 is SNHLY and CDR2 FYNNEI. Trimming removed 1 base at V and 4 bases at J, with 7 bases between.

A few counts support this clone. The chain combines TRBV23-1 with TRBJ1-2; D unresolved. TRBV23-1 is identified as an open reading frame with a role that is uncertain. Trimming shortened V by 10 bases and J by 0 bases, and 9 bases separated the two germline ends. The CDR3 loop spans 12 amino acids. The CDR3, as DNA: TGCGCCACCACGGGTTCTAACTATGGCTACACCTTC. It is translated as CATTGSNYGYTF.

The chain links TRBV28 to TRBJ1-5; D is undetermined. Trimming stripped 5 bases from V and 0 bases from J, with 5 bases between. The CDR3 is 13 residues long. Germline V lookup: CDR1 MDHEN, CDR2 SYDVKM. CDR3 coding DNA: TGTGCCAGCAGTCGAAATAGCAATCAGCCCCAGCATTTT. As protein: CASSRNSNQPQHF.

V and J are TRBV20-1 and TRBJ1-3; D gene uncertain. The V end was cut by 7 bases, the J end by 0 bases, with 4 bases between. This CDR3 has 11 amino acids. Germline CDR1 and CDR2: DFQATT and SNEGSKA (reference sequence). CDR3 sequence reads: CSVSSGNTIYF. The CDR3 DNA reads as TGCAGTGTTAGCTCTGGAAACACCATATATTTT.

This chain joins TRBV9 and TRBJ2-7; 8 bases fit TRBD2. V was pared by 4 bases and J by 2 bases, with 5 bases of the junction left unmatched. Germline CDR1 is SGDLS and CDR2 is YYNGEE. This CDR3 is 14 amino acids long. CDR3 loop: CASSPQTSAYEQYF. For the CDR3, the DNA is TGTGCCAGCAGCCCTCAGACTAGCGCCTACGAGCAGTACTTC.

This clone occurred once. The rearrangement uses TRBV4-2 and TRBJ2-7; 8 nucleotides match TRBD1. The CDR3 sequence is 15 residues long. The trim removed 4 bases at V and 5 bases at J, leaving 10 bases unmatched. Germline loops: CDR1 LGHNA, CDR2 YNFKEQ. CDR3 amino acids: CASSRPEAGGDEQYF. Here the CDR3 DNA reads TGTGCCAGCAGCCGCCCGGAGGCAGGGGGCGACGAGCAGTACTTC.

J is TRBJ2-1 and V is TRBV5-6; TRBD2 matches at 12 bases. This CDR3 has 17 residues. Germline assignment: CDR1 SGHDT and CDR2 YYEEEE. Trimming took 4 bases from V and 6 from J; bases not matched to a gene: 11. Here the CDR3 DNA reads TGTGCCAGCAGCCTGCCTAGCGGGGGGGAAAAATCCAATGAGCAGTTCTTC. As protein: CASSLPSGGEKSNEQFF.

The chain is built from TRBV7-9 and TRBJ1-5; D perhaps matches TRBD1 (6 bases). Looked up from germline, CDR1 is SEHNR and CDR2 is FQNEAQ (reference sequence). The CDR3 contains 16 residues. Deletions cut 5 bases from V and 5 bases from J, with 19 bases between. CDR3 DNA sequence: TGTGCCAGCAGCGGATCACAGGGAAGTCTTCATCAGCCCCAGCATTTT. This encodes CASSGSQGSLHQPQHF.

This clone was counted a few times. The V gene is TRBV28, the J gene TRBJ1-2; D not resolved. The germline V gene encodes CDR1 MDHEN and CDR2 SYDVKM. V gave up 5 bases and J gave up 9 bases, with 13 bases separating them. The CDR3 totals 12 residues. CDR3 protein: CASSLRPSSYTF. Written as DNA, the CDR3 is TGTGCCAGCAGTCTTCGCCCCTCAAGCTACACCTTC.

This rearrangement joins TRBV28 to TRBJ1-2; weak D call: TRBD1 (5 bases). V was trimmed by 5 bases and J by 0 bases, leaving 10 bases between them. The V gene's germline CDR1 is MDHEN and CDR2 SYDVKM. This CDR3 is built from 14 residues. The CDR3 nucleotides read TGTGCCAGCAGTGGGACCGCAACTAACTATGGCTACACCTTC. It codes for CASSGTATNYGYTF.

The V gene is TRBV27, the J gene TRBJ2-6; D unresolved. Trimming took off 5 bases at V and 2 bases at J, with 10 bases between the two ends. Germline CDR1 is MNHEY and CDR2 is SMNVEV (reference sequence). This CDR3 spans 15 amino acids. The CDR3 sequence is CASSQYSAGANVLTF. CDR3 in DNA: TGTGCCAGCAGTCAATACTCGGCTGGGGCCAACGTCCTGACTTTC.

The CDR3 coding sequence is TGTGCCAGCAGCTTACGGGGGCGGGATTCACCCCTCCACTTT. Encoded protein: CASSLRGRDSPLHF. The V gene is TRBV7-2, the J gene TRBJ1-6; the D gene is possibly TRBD1 (6 bases). The germline V gene encodes CDR1 SGHTA and CDR2 FQGNSA. The CDR3 is 14 amino acids. With 2 bases removed from V and 8 bases from J, the gap between germline ends came to 10 bases.

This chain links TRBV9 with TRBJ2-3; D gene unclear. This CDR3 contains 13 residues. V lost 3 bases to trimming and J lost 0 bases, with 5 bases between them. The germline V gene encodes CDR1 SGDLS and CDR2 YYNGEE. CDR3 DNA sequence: TGTGCCAGCAGCGGTAGTAGCACAGATACGCAGTATTTT. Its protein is CASSGSSTDTQYF. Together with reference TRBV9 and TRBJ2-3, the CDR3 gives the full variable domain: DSGVTQTPKHLITATGQRVTLRCSPRSGDLSVYWYQQSLDQGLQFLIQYYNGEERAKGNILERFSAQQFPDLHSELNLSSLELGDSALYFCASSGSSTDTQYFGPGTRLTVL.

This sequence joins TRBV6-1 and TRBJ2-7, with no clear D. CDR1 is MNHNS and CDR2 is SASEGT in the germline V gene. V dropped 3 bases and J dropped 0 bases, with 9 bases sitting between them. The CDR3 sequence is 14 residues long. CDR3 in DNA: TGTGCCAGCAGTGAGGTCCCAAGCTCCTACGAGCAGTACTTC. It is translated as CASSEVPSSYEQYF.

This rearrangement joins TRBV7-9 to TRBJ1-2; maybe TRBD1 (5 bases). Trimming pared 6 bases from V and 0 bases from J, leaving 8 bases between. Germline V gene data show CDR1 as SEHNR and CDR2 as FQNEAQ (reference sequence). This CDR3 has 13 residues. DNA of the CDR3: TGTGCCAGCAGTCTGACAGCTAACTATGGCTACACCTTC. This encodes CASSLTANYGYTF. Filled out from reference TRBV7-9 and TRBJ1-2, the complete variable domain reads DTGVSQNPRHKITKRGQNVTFRCDPISEHNRLYWYRQTLGQGPEFLTYFQNEAQLEKSRLLSDRFSAERPKGSFSTLEIQRTEQGDSAMYLCASSLTANYGYTFGSGTRLTVV.

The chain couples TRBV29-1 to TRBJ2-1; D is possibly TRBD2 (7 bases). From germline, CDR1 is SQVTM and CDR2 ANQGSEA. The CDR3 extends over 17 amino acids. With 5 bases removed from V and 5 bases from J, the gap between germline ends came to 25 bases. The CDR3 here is CSVRTPLAGGRNNEQFF. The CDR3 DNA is TGCAGCGTTCGGACCCCCCTAGCCGGGGGGCGCAACAATGAGCAGTTCTTC.

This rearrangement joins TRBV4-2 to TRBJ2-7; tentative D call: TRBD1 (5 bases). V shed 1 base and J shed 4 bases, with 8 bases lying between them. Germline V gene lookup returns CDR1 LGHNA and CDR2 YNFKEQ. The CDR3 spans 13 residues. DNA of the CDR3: TGTGCCAGCAGCCAAGCAGGGTCGTACGAGCAGTACTTC. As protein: CASSQAGSYEQYF.

CDR3 DNA sequence: TGTGCCAGCCGGGACCCAGCGGGGGGCCGGTCCTACGAGCAGTACTTC. Its protein is CASRDPAGGRSYEQYF. The rearrangement uses TRBV2 and TRBJ2-7; 9 bases match TRBD2. The CDR3 has 16 residues. Unmatched junction bases numbered 12, after V lost 8 bases and J lost 1 base. Looked up from germline, CDR1 is SNHLY and CDR2 is FYNNEI.

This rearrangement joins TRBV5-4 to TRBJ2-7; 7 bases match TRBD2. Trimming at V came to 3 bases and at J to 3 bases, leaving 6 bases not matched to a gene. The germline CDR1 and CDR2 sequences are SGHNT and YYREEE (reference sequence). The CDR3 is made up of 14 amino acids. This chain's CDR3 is CASSSGGGRYEQYF. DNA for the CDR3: TGTGCCAGCAGCTCGGGCGGGGGACGCTACGAGCAGTACTTC.

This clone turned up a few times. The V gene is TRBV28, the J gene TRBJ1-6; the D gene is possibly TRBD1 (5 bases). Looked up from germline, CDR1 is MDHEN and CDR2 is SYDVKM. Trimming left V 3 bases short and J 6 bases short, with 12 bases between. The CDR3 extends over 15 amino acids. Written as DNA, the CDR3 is TGTGCCAGCAGTTTTAAGGGGCGGAGTAATTCACCCCTCCACTTT. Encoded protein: CASSFKGRSNSPLHF.